This entry describes one T cell receptor (beta chain). Its antigen remains unknown. This sample is drawn from a study of T cell responses to AZD1222 COVID-19 vaccine. Pooling was applied to second doses at about 4 or about 12 weeks. Study outcomes and limitations: Clonal diversity was possibly underestimated, and the donors were mostly white British, with more females. Spike-specific TCR repertoires showed rising breadth and depth after two AZD1222 doses. Spike was spanned by vaccine-associated CD4 TCRs, with dominance at 160-218 and 743-854.

Assay: immunoSEQ multiplex PCR; the TCRdb copy retains only in-frame clones and omits some. The sample consists of 95,000 to 100,000 clones, over 75% of them appearing once. The length of the CDR3 is 13 residues. Trimming removed 5 bases at V and 8 bases at J, with 14 bases between. Germline CDR1 SGHRS, CDR2 YFSETQ. The V gene is TRBV5-1, the J gene TRBJ1-5; D call uncertain. The specimen was peripheral blood, collected 28 days after the second AZD1222 dose. This clonotype was obtained from an adult who received the AZD1222 COVID-19 vaccine. The chain's CDR3 is CASRVEGGEPQHF. DNA for the CDR3: TGCGCCAGCAGAGTTGAAGGCGGAGAGCCCCAGCATTTT.